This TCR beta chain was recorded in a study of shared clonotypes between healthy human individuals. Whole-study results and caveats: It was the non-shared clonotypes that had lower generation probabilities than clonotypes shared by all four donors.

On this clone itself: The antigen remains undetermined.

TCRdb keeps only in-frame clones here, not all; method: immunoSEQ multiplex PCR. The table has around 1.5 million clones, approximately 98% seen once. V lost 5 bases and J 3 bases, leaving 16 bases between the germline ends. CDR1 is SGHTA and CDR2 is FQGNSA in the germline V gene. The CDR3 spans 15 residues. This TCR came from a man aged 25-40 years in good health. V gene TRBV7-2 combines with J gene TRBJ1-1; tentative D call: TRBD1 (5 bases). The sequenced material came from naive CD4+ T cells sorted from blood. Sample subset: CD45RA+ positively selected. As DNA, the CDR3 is TGTGCCAGCAGCCAACGACCCCGGGACGACACTGAAGCTTTCTTT. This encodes CASSQRPRDDTEAFF.